This T cell receptor beta chain was obtained from a study of blood T cells in healthy people across ages. For the second PCR, which ran for about 7 to 12 cycles, a sample-barcoded 5' primer and a J-beta primer mix were used. Carrying 12 random nucleotides, a template-switch adaptor labeled each individual cDNA molecule. TCRdb ran MiXCR on the 5' RACE reads and lists one entry per CDR3 protein. The table shows 730,000 or so distinct CDR3 sequences, with roughly 44% occurring only once. Each donor was a healthy Caucasian individual from Russia, aged roughly 6 to 95. Every participating donor contributed 8.5 to 10 milliliters of peripheral blood through a draw. Germline values: CDR1 MNHEY, CDR2 SVGEGT. The V segment lost 2 bases and the J segment 3 bases; nucleotides outside the gene matches: 24. The CDR3 contains 23 residues. On this clonotype itself: The antigen remains unidentified.

General study points: TCR beta diversity, measured per million T cells, fell in a roughly linear way with age.

The sample comprised blood. The origin of this receptor is a woman aged 60-75 years in good health. J is TRBJ2-6 and V is TRBV6-2 or TRBV6-3, with 8 bases aligning to TRBD1. CDR3 amino acids: CASSYPMGLYSDREAGGANVLTF. For the CDR3, the DNA is TGTGCCAGCAGTTACCCGATGGGGCTCTATTCGGACAGGGAGGCAGGTGGGGCCAACGTCCTGACTTTC.